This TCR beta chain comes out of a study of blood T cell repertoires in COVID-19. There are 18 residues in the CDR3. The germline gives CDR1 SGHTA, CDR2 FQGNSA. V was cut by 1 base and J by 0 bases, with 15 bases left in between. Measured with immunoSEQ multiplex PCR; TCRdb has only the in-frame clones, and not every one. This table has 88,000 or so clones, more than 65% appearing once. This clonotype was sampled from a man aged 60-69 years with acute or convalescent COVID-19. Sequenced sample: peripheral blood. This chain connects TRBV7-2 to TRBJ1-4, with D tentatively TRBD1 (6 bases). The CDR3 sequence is CASSLGRTAFATNEKLFF. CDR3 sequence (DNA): TGTGCCAGCAGCTTAGGTCGGACAGCCTTTGCAACTAATGAAAAACTGTTTTTT.